These T cell receptor beta chains were read from a single sample in a study of blood T cells in healthy people across ages. From the 5' RACE reads, TCRdb called clonotypes with MiXCR, one entry per CDR3 protein. The data show some 1.6 million distinct CDR3 sequences, with approximately 32% seen just once and about 10% held by the top ten. Sequenced input: blood. Receptors originate from a woman under 40 in good health. The conserved cysteine and the conserved F or W are not part of the CDR3 here. The D gene is left open where the match is weak.

D: .; V: TRBV7-2; CDR3: ASSLVFSNEQF
D: .; V: TRBV5-1; CDR3: ASSPEGGQPQH
D: TRBD2; V: TRBV5-1; CDR3: ASSSSGTSGDIQY
D: .; V: TRBV7-3; CDR3: ASSTIGISSYNEQF
D: .; V: TRBV7-9; CDR3: ASSLRLADADTQY
D: TRBD2; V: TRBV28; CDR3: ASSLSLTSGSTDTQY
D: TRBD2; V: TRBV5-1; CDR3: ASSSFSGGSYNEQF
D: TRBD2; V: TRBV5-1; CDR3: ASSLSLAGAPLGNEQF
D: .; V: TRBV28; CDR3: ASSFSGSAQETQY
D: .; V: TRBV6-1; CDR3: ASRVVGGNQPQH
D: .; V: TRBV2; CDR3: ASRENRATGYT
D: .; V: TRBV12-3/TRBV12-4; CDR3: ASSLQGGAIWDEQF
D: TRBD2; V: TRBV30; CDR3: AWSPAGAGEQY